A single T cell receptor beta chain is shown here with its context. Its matching antigen is unknown. This sample is drawn from a study of cytomegalovirus exposure and HLA in healthy donors. Overall study results and limits: An analysis done earlier found most TCR beta V segments productive about 87% or about 30% of the time.

Vbeta (60) and Jbeta (13) primers were used in the PCR. Original methodology: The authors later counted 75 million to 90 million unique TCR beta chains, some 11 million of them shared. The table came from immunoSEQ multiplex PCR; TCRdb's copy has only in-frame clones and leaves some out. That table is the source of V, J and clone size, and D and trimming were worked out from the DNA. In the table there are around 82,000 clones, over 70% of which are singletons. The ends were cut back, 0 bases at V and 3 bases at J, with 14 bases in the middle. Germline CDR1 and CDR2: ENHRY and SYGVKD. The CDR3 consists of 16 residues.

This receptor was obtained from a male donor in good health and CMV-seropositive. V and J are TRBV10-3 and TRBJ1-2; TRBD1 is a possible D gene (5 bases). Sequences were obtained from PBMCs. The CDR3 sequence: CAISESGQGNYYGYTF. DNA of the CDR3: TGTGCCATCAGTGAGTCGGGCCAGGGAAACTACTATGGCTACACCTTC.